This passage covers 30 T cell receptor beta chains from one sample sequenced in a study of shared clonotypes between healthy human individuals. Repertoires were generated with immunoSEQ multiplex PCR, while TCRdb's copy carries only in-frame clones and drops some. Among more than 2 million clones listed, approximately 94% were seen once. The sequenced sample was naive CD4+ T cells sorted from blood. Specified subset: CD45RA+ positively selected. The receptors derive from a young man in good health.

This chain uses TRBV7-8 with TRBJ1-5, with 9 bases matching TRBD1. Trimming took 1 base from V and 7 from J; bases not matched to a gene: 11. Germline CDR1 is SGHVS and CDR2 is FQNEAQ. The length of the CDR3 is 17 residues. The CDR3 protein is CASSLGTTGGFRQPQHF. For the CDR3, the DNA is TGTGCCAGCAGCTTAGGTACGACAGGGGGGTTTAGGCAGCCCCAGCATTTT.

The rearrangement links TRBV28 to TRBJ2-3, with 10 bases that match TRBD2. Germline V gene sequence: CDR1 MDHEN, CDR2 SYDVKM. V lost 8 bases, J lost 0 bases, and 2 bases stayed unmatched. CDR3 length: 14 amino acids. CDR3 nucleotides: TGTGCCAGCGTAGCGGGGGGCAGCACAGATACGCAGTATTTT. Protein product: CASVAGGSTDTQYF.

The rearrangement uses TRBV5-5 and TRBJ1-5; TRBD1 aligns across 11 bases. The V and J ends lost 4 bases and 7 bases, in that order; junction bases with no gene match: 7. Germline V CDR1 and CDR2: SGHKS, YYEKEE (reference sequence). CDR3 length: 15 residues. The CDR3 here is CASSLTGQGGQPQHF. The CDR3 region has the DNA TGTGCCAGCAGCCTGACGGGACAGGGGGGCCAGCCCCAGCATTTT. Based on the CDR3 plus reference TRBV5-5 and TRBJ1-5, the full variable domain is DAGVTQSPTHLIKTRGQQVTLRCSPISGHKSVSWYQQVLGQGPQFIFQYYEKEERGRGNFPDRFSARQFPNYSSELNVNALLLGDSALYLCASSLTGQGGQPQHFGDGTRLSIL.

This chain connects TRBV5-5 to TRBJ1-5, with 9 bases aligning to TRBD1. Per the germline V gene, CDR1 is SGHKS and CDR2 is YYEKEE (reference sequence). V shed 4 bases, J shed 1 base, and the junction held 9 bases outside the gene matches. The length of the CDR3 is 17 residues. CDR3: CASSPDRGRGSNQPQHF. Here the CDR3 DNA reads TGTGCCAGCAGCCCGGACAGGGGAAGAGGCAGCAATCAGCCCCAGCATTTT.

The rearrangement links TRBV7-2 to TRBJ2-7; 9 bases line up with TRBD1. From germline, CDR1 is SGHTA and CDR2 FQGNSA. The V gene end was trimmed by 6 bases and the J gene end by 0 bases; junction bases not matched to a gene: 3. The CDR3 length is 14 residues. The CDR3 is CASRPDRGSYEQYF. CDR3 nucleotides: TGTGCCAGCAGACCGGACAGGGGCTCCTACGAGCAGTACTTC.

The chain couples TRBV7-8 to TRBJ1-1, with unresolved D. CDR1 is SGHVS, CDR2 FQNEAQ, per germline. V was pared by 5 bases and J by 8 bases, with 18 bases between. The CDR3 is 14 amino acids. CDR3 region: CASSPSTEVGEAFF. The CDR3 DNA follows: TGTGCCAGCAGCCCCTCGACTGAGGTTGGGGAAGCTTTCTTT.

In regard to this clone: The identical CDR3 is also encoded by other nucleotide sequences in the sample. The chain has TRBV18 and TRBJ2-2; D is ambiguous. V lost 3 bases to trimming and J lost 5 bases, with 4 bases between them. The CDR3 loop spans 12 amino acids. Germline lookup yields CDR1 KGHSH and CDR2 LQKENI. Here the CDR3 reads CASSPRTGELFF. CDR3 in DNA: TGTGCCAGCTCACCTCGAACCGGGGAGCTGTTTTTT.

V is TRBV4-2 and J is TRBJ1-6; D perhaps matches TRBD1 (5 bases). The CDR3 consists of 15 residues. Per germline, CDR1 LGHNA and CDR2 YNFKEQ. V lost 1 base and J 5 bases, leaving 9 bases between the germline ends. Written as DNA, the CDR3 is TGTGCCAGCAGCCAAGCAACGGGGGATAATTCACCCCTCCACTTT. It is translated as CASSQATGDNSPLHF.

This clone was observed once. The chain carries TRBV18 and TRBJ1-6, with TRBD1 matching over 8 bases. Germline CDR1 reads KGHSH; CDR2 reads LQKENI. CDR3 size: 17 residues. After removal of 3 bases from V and 0 bases from J, the junction contained 4 bases not matched to a gene. The CDR3 sequence: CASSPGQAHSYNSPLHF. The DNA for the CDR3 is TGTGCCAGCTCACCGGGACAGGCCCACTCCTATAATTCACCCCTCCACTTT.

The chain employs TRBV10-3 and TRBJ2-5; D is ambiguous. This CDR3 comprises 15 residues. Germline assignment: CDR1 ENHRY and CDR2 SYGVKD. V gave up 4 bases and J gave up 4 bases, with 16 bases separating them. CDR3 nucleotides: TGTGCCATCAGTGCTGGGGTCGGTAAGCCAGAGACCCAGTACTTC. This encodes CAISAGVGKPETQYF.

This clone was counted a single time. This chain links TRBV7-9 with TRBJ2-7, with TRBD2 matching over 12 bases. Germline V lookup: CDR1 SEHNR, CDR2 FQNEAQ (reference sequence). After removal of 4 bases from V and 3 bases from J, the junction contained 4 bases not matched to a gene. The CDR3 runs 15 residues. The CDR3 is CASSSSTSGSYEQYF. CDR3 bases: TGTGCCAGCAGCTCCTCGACTAGCGGGAGCTACGAGCAGTACTTC.

As concerns this clone: A junction end diverges from the germline sequence, so it may reflect a read error. The V call is TRBV7-7, the J call TRBJ1-2; the D gene is possibly TRBD1 (5 bases). This CDR3 comprises 14 residues. Germline V CDR1 and CDR2: SSHAT, FNYEAQ (reference sequence). CDR3 DNA: TGTGCTAGCAGCTTAGTTGGCAGGGACTATGGCTACACCTTC. It specifies CASSLVGRDYGYTF.

The CDR3 DNA reads as TGTGCCAACTCGCCCAGGGGAGTTACCGGGGAGCTGTTTTTT. Protein: CANSPRGVTGELFF. The chain links TRBV28 to TRBJ2-2; D is possibly TRBD1 (6 bases). The germline CDR1 and CDR2 sequences are MDHEN and SYDVKM. The CDR3 loop spans 14 amino acids. V was pared by 10 bases and J by 5 bases, with 17 bases between.

V and J are TRBV4-2 and TRBJ1-3; no firm D call. Trimming stripped 0 bases from V and 1 base from J, with 7 bases between. Per the germline V gene, CDR1 is LGHNA and CDR2 is YNFKEQ. The CDR3 has 15 residues. CDR3 in amino acids: CASSQEQLSGNTIYF. The CDR3 nucleotides are TGTGCCAGCAGCCAAGAGCAGTTATCTGGAAACACCATATATTTT.

V usage is TRBV30 and J usage is TRBJ1-6, with no clear D. Trimming cost V 0 bases and J 15 bases, with 9 bases left between them. CDR3 length: 11 residues. Looked up from germline, CDR1 is GTSNPN and CDR2 is SVGIG (reference sequence). The CDR3 loop is CAWSVGGLLHF. CDR3 nucleotide sequence: TGTGCCTGGAGTGTTGGAGGTCTCCTCCACTTT.

J is TRBJ2-3 and V is TRBV2; 11 nucleotides align to TRBD2. The CDR3 covers 17 residues. V trimming: 6 bases; J trimming: 0 bases; junction bases outside the gene matches: 8. Germline CDR1 reads SNHLY; CDR2 reads FYNNEI. CDR3 nucleotides: TGTGCCAGCAGGTTAAGACTAGCGGGGCAAAGCACAGATACGCAGTATTTT. Translating gives CASRLRLAGQSTDTQYF.

V gene TRBV11-2 combines with J gene TRBJ2-7; D unclear. V lost 1 base and J 4 bases, leaving 8 bases between the germline ends. Germline V gene data show CDR1 as SGHAT and CDR2 as FQNNGV. This CDR3 is built from 13 residues. CDR3 in amino acids: CASSLGGKYEQYF. DNA of the CDR3: TGTGCCAGCAGCTTAGGTGGGAAGTACGAGCAGTACTTC.

This sequence joins TRBV28 and TRBJ1-1; D uncertain. The CDR3 has 15 amino acids. Germline loops: CDR1 MDHEN, CDR2 SYDVKM. V was trimmed by 5 bases and J by 1 base, leaving 14 bases between them. The chain's CDR3 is CASSPTLGRNTEAFF. The CDR3 nucleotides read TGTGCCAGCAGTCCTACATTGGGGAGGAACACTGAAGCTTTCTTT.

The chain uses TRBV30 and TRBJ2-5, with 8 bases identical to TRBD2. Germline loops: CDR1 GTSNPN, CDR2 SVGIG (reference sequence). This CDR3 is built from 13 residues. The V and J ends lost 1 base and 6 bases, in that order; junction bases with no gene match: 4. This CDR3 reads CAWSGVAGQTQYF. As DNA, the CDR3 is TGTGCCTGGAGTGGAGTAGCGGGACAGACCCAGTACTTC.

The chain joins TRBV5-1 to TRBJ1-2, with 7 positions matching TRBD1. Per the germline V gene, CDR1 is SGHRS and CDR2 is YFSETQ. Losses at the gene ends were 4 bases for V and 4 bases for J; bases not matched to a gene: 7. This CDR3 is 14 amino acids long. CDR3 sequence (DNA): TGCGCCAGCAGCCCGAAGGCAGGGGGCTATGGCTACACCTTC. Protein: CASSPKAGGYGYTF.

The J gene is TRBJ2-3, the V gene TRBV7-2; 11 positions agree with TRBD2. In germline, CDR1 is SGHTA, CDR2 FQGNSA. This CDR3 spans 17 amino acids. Trimming at V came to 3 bases and at J to 3 bases, leaving 8 bases not matched to a gene. The CDR3 bases are TGTGCCAGCAGCTTCCGACTAGCGGGAATAAGTACAGATACGCAGTATTTT. Its translation is CASSFRLAGISTDTQYF. The full variable domain, with the rest looked up from reference TRBV7-2 and TRBJ2-3, is GAGVSQSPSNKVTEKGKDVELRCDPISGHTALYWYRQSLGQGLEFLIYFQGNSAPDKSGLPSDRFSAERTGGSVSTLTIQRTQQEDSAVYLCASSFRLAGISTDTQYFGPGTRLTVL.

The V and J genes are TRBV9 and TRBJ1-2; 7 nucleotides agree with TRBD1. The CDR3 extends over 14 amino acids. The V and J ends lost 2 bases and 2 bases, in that order; junction bases with no gene match: 3. Germline CDR1 SGDLS, CDR2 YYNGEE. The CDR3, as DNA: TGTGCCAGCAGCGTGAACAGGGGCAACTATGGCTACACCTTC. Its translation is CASSVNRGNYGYTF.

CDR3 sequence: CASSVGFYNEQFF. CDR3 in DNA: TGTGCCAGCAGCGTGGGGTTTTACAATGAGCAGTTCTTC. The rearrangement joins TRBV9 to TRBJ2-1; D remains unclear. Germline CDR1 and CDR2: SGDLS and YYNGEE. This CDR3 has 13 amino acids. V shed 2 bases and J shed 4 bases, with 7 bases lying between them.

The V and J genes are TRBV10-3 and TRBJ2-2, with 7 bases matching TRBD2. CDR1 ENHRY and CDR2 SYGVKD come from the germline V gene. The J segment lost 6 bases and the V segment lost 11 bases, leaving 18 bases of the junction unmatched. This CDR3 is built from 16 residues. CDR3 amino acids: CAVGLVSLSVAGELFF. The CDR3 DNA reads TGTGCCGTAGGACTAGTGTCGCTTTCCGTTGCCGGGGAGCTGTTTTTT.

J is TRBJ1-2 and V is TRBV10-3, with D unclear. The germline gives CDR1 ENHRY, CDR2 SYGVKD. Deletions cut 10 bases from V and 4 bases from J, with 7 bases between. This CDR3 contains 10 residues. The DNA of the CDR3 is TGTGCCACGCTTGGCTATGGCTACACCTTC. Its translation is CATLGYGYTF.

This rearrangement joins TRBV5-7 to TRBJ2-1, with 14 bases identical to TRBD2. TRBV5-7 is designated an ORF whose function remains uncertain. CDR3 size: 17 residues. With 3 bases clipped from V and 6 bases from J, the junction kept 8 bases outside the gene matches. DNA of the CDR3: TGTGCCAGCAGCTCACGGACTAGCGGGGGGAGGAGCAATGAGCAGTTCTTC. Amino acids: CASSSRTSGGRSNEQFF.

The chain's CDR3 is CASSLDGTGVGQPQHF. The CDR3 DNA is TGTGCCAGCAGCTTAGATGGGACAGGGGTGGGTCAGCCCCAGCATTTT. This chain connects TRBV11-2 to TRBJ1-5; TRBD1 agrees at 10 bases. Germline V CDR1 and CDR2: SGHAT, FQNNGV. The CDR3 covers 16 residues. V shed 0 bases, J shed 6 bases, and the junction held 5 bases outside the gene matches.

V gene TRBV6-1 combines with J gene TRBJ2-7; D uncertain. Per germline, CDR1 MNHNS and CDR2 SASEGT. The CDR3 covers 17 residues. Trimming took 2 bases from V and 2 from J, leaving 19 bases between them. The CDR3 spells CASSEYSGYVRTYEQYF. The CDR3 coding sequence is TGTGCCAGCAGTGAATATAGTGGGTACGTCCGTACCTACGAGCAGTACTTC.

V usage is TRBV28 and J usage is TRBJ2-3; unclear D gene. The germline gives CDR1 MDHEN, CDR2 SYDVKM. The CDR3 length is 15 residues. Trimming removed 6 bases from V and 0 bases from J, with 13 bases in between. The CDR3 here is CASSRQLISTDTQYF. CDR3 coding DNA: TGTGCCAGCAGCCGACAATTGATCAGCACAGATACGCAGTATTTT.

The genes are TRBV29-1 and TRBJ2-5; tentative D call: TRBD1 (5 bases). This CDR3 is 12 amino acids long. With 1 base removed from V and 3 bases from J, the gap between germline ends came to 6 bases. Germline V CDR1 and CDR2: SQVTM, ANQGSEA. DNA of the CDR3: TGCAGCGTTGAAGGACAGAAAGAGACCCAGTACTTC. This sequence encodes CSVEGQKETQYF.